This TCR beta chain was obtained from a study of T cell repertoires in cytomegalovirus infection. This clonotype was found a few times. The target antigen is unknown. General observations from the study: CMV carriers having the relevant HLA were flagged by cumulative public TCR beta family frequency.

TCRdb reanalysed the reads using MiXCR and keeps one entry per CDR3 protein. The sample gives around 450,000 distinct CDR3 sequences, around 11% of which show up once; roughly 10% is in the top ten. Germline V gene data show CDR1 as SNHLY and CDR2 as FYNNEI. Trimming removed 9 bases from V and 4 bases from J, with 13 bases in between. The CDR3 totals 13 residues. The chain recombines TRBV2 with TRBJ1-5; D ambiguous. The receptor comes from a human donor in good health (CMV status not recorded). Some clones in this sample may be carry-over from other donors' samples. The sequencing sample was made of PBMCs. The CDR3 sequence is CASRVLGNQPQHF. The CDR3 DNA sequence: TGTGCCAGTAGGGTATTAGGTAATCAGCCCCAGCATTTT.